This TCR beta chain was sequenced in a study of blood T cell repertoires in COVID-19 (dated by TCRdb to 2018 to 2021). About the study as a whole: Samples from collaborators originated in the United States, Italy and Spain and spanned both the acute and convalescent phases of COVID-19. The material from the prospective study consisted of cDNA or gDNA derived from T cells, B-cell-depleted T cells, or PBMCs. Deeply sampled blood TCRbeta repertoires from subjects exposed to, actively infected with, or recovered from COVID-19 were included in the dataset. A freely available public database, intended as a resource for researchers studying the immune response to SARS-CoV-2, is where the repertoires were released. Samples were obtained from the ongoing ImmuneRACE study (first 160 participants) and from some 1,200 subjects provided by 6 global collaborators. Sample metadata almost always included a de-identified subject ID, COVID-19 status, age in years and sex. Where available, HLA class I and class II types were taken from metadata supplied by the sample provider and were not determined by assay-based typing. Beyond this particular receptor, the publication reports: Clinical and demographic metadata were provided uncurated, with the amount varying by source and participant.

A word on this clone: There is no known antigen for this receptor. No much larger clone is present one base from it, and per-base qualities are unavailable.

In Seattle, one collaborating source enrolled patients while the infection was active and tracked those patients longitudinally over the course of disease. The collaborating institutions used their own protocols to collect whole blood in K2EDTA tubes. For TCRbeta analysis, collaborators shipped samples in one of three forms: frozen whole blood, isolated PBMCs, or DNA extracted from either of those sample types. TCRbeta CDR3 regions were amplified from genomic DNA using the immunoSEQ Assay, a bias-controlled multiplex PCR. The paper's data handling went like this. Within the assay, amplification of reference gene primers was used to estimate how many nucleated cells each sample contained. Sequence reads were collapsed and filtered to measure the absolute abundance of every unique TCRbeta CDR3 rearrangement. For each sample, productive Simpson clonality was calculated by taking the square root of Simpson's diversity index across productive rearrangements. In TCRdb, the immuneACCESS table is reduced to in-frame sequences with V and J assigned. These tables do not hold every clone; where another copy was compared, an unresolved V gene accounts for under half, and the others remain unexplained. The DNA gave D and trimming, while V, J and clone size come from that table. For this sample the table gives about 150,000 clones, of which over 80% were detected only once. The biggest ten clones account for about 8.1% of the sample.

Sequencing was carried out using peripheral blood. This clonotype was sampled from an elderly woman with COVID-19, enrolled during active disease.

The CDR3 here reads CAVHGQGVMNTEAFF. The sequence in DNA is TGTGCCGTACATGGACAGGGAGTTATGAACACTGAAGCTTTCTTT. The sequence joins TRBV6-6 to TRBJ1-1; the central 8 bases match TRBD1. The CDR3 goes from the cysteine to the phenylalanine over 15 residues. The sequence is cut down to CDR3 DNA, 45 bases in frame from base 1. The germline V gene (reference sequence) gives CDR1 as MNHNY and CDR2 as SVGAGI. At the junction V is shortened by 11 bases and J by 0 bases; bases outside the gene matches: 11.